What follows are 25 T cell receptor beta chains derived from one specimen sequenced in a study of neurological immune-mediated disorders. Via MiXCR, TCRdb re-called the 5' RACE reads, giving one row per CDR3 protein. The sample records about 26,000 distinct CDR3 sequences, 3% to 3.5% being singletons. Sequencing was done on a sample of PBMCs. The receptor source for this set is a woman in her thirties with multiple sclerosis.

This clonotype occurred many times. V and J are TRBV6-5 and TRBJ2-7, with TRBD1 matching 7 bases. V lost 4 bases, J lost 2 bases, and 2 bases stayed unmatched. The CDR3 has 13 amino acids. Germline V gives CDR1 MNHEY, CDR2 SVGAGI. CDR3 protein: CASSLRGPYEQYF. For the CDR3, the DNA is TGTGCCAGCAGTTTGAGGGGGCCCTACGAGCAGTACTTC.

This clonotype was detected ten times or more. The chain links TRBV5-1 to TRBJ2-7; 9 bases align to TRBD1. Germline loops: CDR1 SGHRS, CDR2 YFSETQ. The CDR3 runs 14 residues. The junction had 6 bases not matched to a gene; V was cut back by 2 bases and J by 6 bases. In DNA form, the CDR3 reads TGCGCCAGCAGCTTAGGACAGGGGTGGAGCGAGCAGTACTTC. Its translation is CASSLGQGWSEQYF. The entire variable domain, with the rest obtained from reference TRBV5-1 and TRBJ2-7, is as follows: KAGVTQTPRYLIKTRGQQVTLSCSPISGHRSVSWYQQTPGQGLQFLFEYFSETQRNKGNFPGRFSGRQFSNSRSEMNVSTLELGDSALYLCASSLGQGWSEQYFGPGTRLTVT.

This clonotype was observed at least ten times. V usage is TRBV29-1 and J usage is TRBJ1-1; no clear D. V lost 2 bases to trimming and J lost 9 bases, with 22 bases between them. The germline gives CDR1 SQVTM, CDR2 ANQGSEA. CDR3 size: 15 residues. The DNA of the CDR3 is TGCAGCGTTGAAAGCGTTTCCCCCGGGAGGACCAAAGCTTTCTTT. Protein: CSVESVSPGRTKAFF.

There are a few counts of this clonotype. The chain has TRBV20-1 and TRBJ2-1, with D tentatively TRBD2 (5 bases). Trimming pared 6 bases from V and 3 bases from J, leaving 15 bases between. CDR1 is DFQATT and CDR2 is SNEGSKA in the germline V gene (reference sequence). This CDR3 has 14 residues. The CDR3 nucleotides are TGCAGTGCCCGGGGTAGCGAACACTACAATGAGCAGTTCTTC. Translated, it gives CSARGSEHYNEQFF.

This clonotype has a count of ten or more. V usage is TRBV12-3 or TRBV12-4 and J usage is TRBJ2-7, with a tentative D call TRBD2 (5 bases). V was shortened by 6 bases and J by 3 bases, with 12 bases between the two germline ends. The CDR3 is made up of 13 amino acids. CDR3: CASSRSGFYEQYF. In DNA form, the CDR3 reads TGTGCCAGCAGCCGCTCGGGGTTCTACGAGCAGTACTTC.

In this sample, this clonotype turned up many times. The chain uses TRBV20-1 and TRBJ2-1, with D tentatively TRBD2 (5 bases). From germline, CDR1 is DFQATT and CDR2 SNEGSKA (reference sequence). Trimming took 6 bases from V and 12 from J, leaving 12 bases between them. The length of the CDR3 is 10 residues. The CDR3 DNA reads as TGCAGTGCGCTAGCTATGGGGCAGTTCTTC. Encoded protein: CSALAMGQFF.

This clonotype was found many times. A single base separates this from a much larger clone, so it may be a read error. The V gene is TRBV20-1, the J gene TRBJ1-2; the match to TRBD1 covers 7 bases. V was clipped by 4 bases and J by 6 bases; unmatched bases: 8. The CDR3 is 13 amino acids. CDR1 is DFQATT, CDR2 SNEGSKA, per germline (reference sequence). The CDR3 reads CSAKRTGENGYTF. The DNA of the CDR3 is TGCAGTGCTAAACGTACAGGGGAAAATGGCTACACCTTC.

This clonotype was detected ten times or more. The rearrangement links TRBV20-1 to TRBJ2-1; no definite D call. The CDR3 runs to 16 residues. The ends were cut back, 3 bases at V and 0 bases at J, with 15 bases in the middle. CDR1 DFQATT and CDR2 SNEGSKA come from the germline V gene (reference sequence). DNA for the CDR3: TGCAGTGCTAGTACGCATGGGCCTAGCTCCTACAATGAGCAGTTCTTC. Its protein product is CSASTHGPSSYNEQFF.

This clonotype has only a few counts. Possible read error: a much larger clone is one base away. J is TRBJ1-3 and V is TRBV5-1, with D unclear. This CDR3 comprises 14 residues. The germline CDR1 and CDR2 sequences are SGHRS and YFSETQ. CDR3 nucleotide sequence: TGCGCCAGCAGCTTGGCCACATCTGGAAAAACCATATATTTT. It codes for CASSLATSGKTIYF.

The J gene is TRBJ2-1, the V gene TRBV6-6; D is uncertain. Germline CDR1 MNHNY, CDR2 SVGAGI (reference sequence). Between the trimmed V and J ends, which lost 5 bases and 9 bases, there was a span of 8 bases. This CDR3 is built from 11 residues. The CDR3 protein is CASSKLGEQFF. The DNA of the CDR3 is TGTGCCAGCAGTAAATTGGGTGAGCAGTTCTTC.

This clonotype was seen at least ten times. The chain carries TRBV6-2 or TRBV6-3 and TRBJ2-1, with no clear D. This CDR3 has 12 amino acids. Trimming took off 6 bases at V and 0 bases at J, with 3 bases between the two ends. Germline V gene sequence: CDR1 MNHEY, CDR2 SVGEGT. CDR3 region: CASRDSYNEQFF. CDR3 in DNA: TGTGCCAGCAGGGACTCCTACAATGAGCAGTTCTTC.

This clonotype was observed many times. The CDR3 DNA sequence: TGTGCCAGCTCAGAAACAGGGGCCTATAATTCACCCCTCCACTTT. This codes for CASSETGAYNSPLHF. The chain is built from TRBV18 and TRBJ1-6, with 7 positions matching TRBD1. The CDR3 spans 15 residues. Germline CDR1 is KGHSH and CDR2 is LQKENI. With 5 bases clipped from V and 2 bases from J, the junction kept 3 bases outside the gene matches.

Concerning this clonotype itself: With a much larger clone just one base away, this may be a read error. The chain is built from TRBV20-1 and TRBJ2-7, with TRBD2 matching over 11 bases. J gave up 7 bases and V 1 base, and 12 bases lay outside the gene matches. The CDR3 runs to 16 residues. Germline V lookup: CDR1 DFQATT, CDR2 SNEGSKA (reference sequence). CDR3 residues: CSARAPSLAGGEEQYF. CDR3 nucleotides: TGCAGTGCTAGAGCCCCTAGTCTAGCGGGAGGTGAAGAGCAGTACTTC.

This clonotype was recorded many times. The chain is built from TRBV18 and TRBJ2-3, with a tentative D call TRBD2 (5 bases). Germline V gene data show CDR1 as KGHSH and CDR2 as LQKENI. Trimming stripped 3 bases from V and 0 bases from J, with 13 bases between. CDR3 length equals 16 residues. Here the CDR3 DNA reads TGTGCCAGCTCACCCCGGAATAGCGTCAGCACAGATACGCAGTATTTT. Translated, it gives CASSPRNSVSTDTQYF.

Turning to this clonotype: Sequence at one end of the junction differs from germline and may be a read error. The V and J genes are TRBV15 and TRBJ1-5; TRBD1 might be the D (6 bases). This CDR3 spans 13 amino acids. Germline V gene sequence: CDR1 LNHNV, CDR2 YYDKDF (reference sequence). The CDR3, as DNA: TGTGCCACCAGCAGTTTATGGGGGCAGCCCCAGAATTTT. This translates into CATSSLWGQPQNF.

This clonotype appeared many times. The chain employs TRBV11-2 and TRBJ2-6; D call uncertain. There are 16 residues in the CDR3. Germline-derived CDR1 and CDR2 are SGHAT and FQNNGV. V lost 5 bases and J 2 bases, leaving 13 bases between the germline ends. The CDR3 is CASSRHLGPGANVLTF. DNA for the CDR3: TGTGCCAGCAGCCGACACCTAGGTCCTGGGGCCAACGTCCTGACTTTC. Full variable domain (rest looked up from reference TRBV11-2 and TRBJ2-6): EAGVAQSPRYKIIEKRQSVAFWCNPISGHATLYWYQQILGQGPKLLIQFQNNGVVDDSQLPKDRFSAERLKGVDSTLKIQPAKLEDSAVYLCASSRHLGPGANVLTFGAGSRLTVL.

This clonotype has a count of ten or more. The genes are TRBV7-9 and TRBJ1-1, with no clear D. V was clipped by 2 bases and J by 7 bases, with 11 bases between them. Germline loops: CDR1 SEHNR, CDR2 FQNEAQ (reference sequence). The CDR3 runs to 13 residues. CDR3 coding DNA: TGTGCCAGCAGCTTAAAGGGCTCCTTTGAAGCTTTCTTT. Translating it yields CASSLKGSFEAFF.

This clonotype was counted at least ten times. This sequence joins TRBV5-1 and TRBJ2-1, with a tentative D call TRBD2 (7 bases). Trimming left V 4 bases short and J 7 bases short, with 15 bases between. Germline CDR1 is SGHRS and CDR2 is YFSETQ. This CDR3 comprises 14 residues. CDR3 sequence reads: CASSTGRGGNEQFF. CDR3 nucleotide sequence: TGCGCCAGCAGCACAGGGAGGGGTGGGAATGAGCAGTTCTTC.

In this sample, this clonotype is medium-sized. The chain employs TRBV4-1 and TRBJ2-1; 10 nucleotides line up with TRBD2. This CDR3 region has 16 residues. Germline CDR1 is MGHRA and CDR2 is YSYEKL. V lost 0 bases, J lost 6 bases, and 5 bases stayed unmatched. The CDR3 bases are TGCGCCAGCAGCCAAGAAAGGGCTAGCGGGGGCAATGAGCAGTTCTTC. Protein product: CASSQERASGGNEQFF.

This clonotype has a count of ten or more. The chain has TRBV2 and TRBJ1-2; perhaps TRBD1 as D (5 bases). The V end was cut by 6 bases, the J end by 4 bases, with 12 bases between. This CDR3 has 13 residues. Looked up from germline, CDR1 is SNHLY and CDR2 is FYNNEI. CDR3 coding DNA: TGTGCCAGCAGCGGAGATGGGGCCTATGGCTACACCTTC. It is translated as CASSGDGAYGYTF.

Comments on this clonotype: A much larger clone is a single base away; this may be a read error. DNA for the CDR3: TGCAGCGTTGAAGTCGCGTTAAGTTACAATGAGCAGTTCTTC. It is translated as CSVEVALSYNEQFF. This rearrangement joins TRBV29-1 to TRBJ2-1; D remains ambiguous. The CDR3 covers 14 residues. CDR1 is SQVTM and CDR2 is ANQGSEA in the germline V gene. The V end was cut by 1 base, the J end by 4 bases, with 11 bases between.

This clonotype was recorded many times. The CDR3 loop is CSVERREGLYLVGNEQFF. Written as DNA, the CDR3 is TGCAGCGTTGAAAGGCGGGAGGGCCTCTATTTGGTCGGTAATGAGCAGTTCTTC. The chain recombines TRBV29-1 with TRBJ2-1; the match to TRBD2 covers 9 bases. The V gene's germline CDR1 is SQVTM and CDR2 ANQGSEA. This CDR3 region has 18 residues. V lost 2 bases and J lost 7; bases outside the gene matches: 18.

In its sample, this clonotype was seen many times. The chain joins TRBV12-3 or TRBV12-4 to TRBJ2-5; 10 bases agree with TRBD2. This CDR3 is 15 amino acids long. J was trimmed by 5 bases and V by 6 bases; bases with no gene match: 9. In DNA, the CDR3 is TGTGCCAGCAGATCAGCGGGGGGGGACGGGGAGACCCAGTACTTC. Translation gives CASRSAGGDGETQYF.

The chain joins TRBV6-1 to TRBJ1-5, with D maybe TRBD1 (6 bases). In germline, CDR1 is MNHNS, CDR2 SASEGT. V was pared by 2 bases and J by 0 bases, with 14 bases between. The CDR3 contains 17 residues. CDR3 in DNA: TGTGCCAGCAGTGAAAAGTCTCGGACAGCTAGCAATCAGCCCCAGCATTTT. Protein product: CASSEKSRTASNQPQHF.

This clonotype was recorded at least ten times. This chain links TRBV29-1 with TRBJ2-1; the match to TRBD1 covers 10 bases. This CDR3 is 12 amino acids long. Unmatched junction bases numbered 5, after V lost 7 bases and J lost 8 bases. Germline lookup yields CDR1 SQVTM and CDR2 ANQGSEA. The CDR3 protein is CSARQGAYEQFF. The CDR3 DNA is TGCAGCGCCAGACAGGGGGCTTATGAGCAGTTCTTC.